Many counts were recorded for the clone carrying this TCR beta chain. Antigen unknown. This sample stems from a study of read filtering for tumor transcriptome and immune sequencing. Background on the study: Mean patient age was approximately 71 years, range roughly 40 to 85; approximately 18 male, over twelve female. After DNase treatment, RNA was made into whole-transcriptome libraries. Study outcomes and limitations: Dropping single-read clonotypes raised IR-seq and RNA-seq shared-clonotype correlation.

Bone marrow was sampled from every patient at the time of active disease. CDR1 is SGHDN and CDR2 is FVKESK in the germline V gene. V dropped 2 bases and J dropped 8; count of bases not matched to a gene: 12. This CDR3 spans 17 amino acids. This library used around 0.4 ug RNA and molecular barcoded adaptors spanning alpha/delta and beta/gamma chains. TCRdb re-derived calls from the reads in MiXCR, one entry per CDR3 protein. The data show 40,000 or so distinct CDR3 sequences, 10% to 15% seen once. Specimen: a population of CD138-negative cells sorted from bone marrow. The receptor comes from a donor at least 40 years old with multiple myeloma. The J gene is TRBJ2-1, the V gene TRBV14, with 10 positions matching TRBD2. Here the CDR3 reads CASSQFSQREGLHEQFF. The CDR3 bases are TGTGCCAGCAGCCAATTTTCCCAGCGGGAGGGCCTGCATGAGCAGTTCTTC.